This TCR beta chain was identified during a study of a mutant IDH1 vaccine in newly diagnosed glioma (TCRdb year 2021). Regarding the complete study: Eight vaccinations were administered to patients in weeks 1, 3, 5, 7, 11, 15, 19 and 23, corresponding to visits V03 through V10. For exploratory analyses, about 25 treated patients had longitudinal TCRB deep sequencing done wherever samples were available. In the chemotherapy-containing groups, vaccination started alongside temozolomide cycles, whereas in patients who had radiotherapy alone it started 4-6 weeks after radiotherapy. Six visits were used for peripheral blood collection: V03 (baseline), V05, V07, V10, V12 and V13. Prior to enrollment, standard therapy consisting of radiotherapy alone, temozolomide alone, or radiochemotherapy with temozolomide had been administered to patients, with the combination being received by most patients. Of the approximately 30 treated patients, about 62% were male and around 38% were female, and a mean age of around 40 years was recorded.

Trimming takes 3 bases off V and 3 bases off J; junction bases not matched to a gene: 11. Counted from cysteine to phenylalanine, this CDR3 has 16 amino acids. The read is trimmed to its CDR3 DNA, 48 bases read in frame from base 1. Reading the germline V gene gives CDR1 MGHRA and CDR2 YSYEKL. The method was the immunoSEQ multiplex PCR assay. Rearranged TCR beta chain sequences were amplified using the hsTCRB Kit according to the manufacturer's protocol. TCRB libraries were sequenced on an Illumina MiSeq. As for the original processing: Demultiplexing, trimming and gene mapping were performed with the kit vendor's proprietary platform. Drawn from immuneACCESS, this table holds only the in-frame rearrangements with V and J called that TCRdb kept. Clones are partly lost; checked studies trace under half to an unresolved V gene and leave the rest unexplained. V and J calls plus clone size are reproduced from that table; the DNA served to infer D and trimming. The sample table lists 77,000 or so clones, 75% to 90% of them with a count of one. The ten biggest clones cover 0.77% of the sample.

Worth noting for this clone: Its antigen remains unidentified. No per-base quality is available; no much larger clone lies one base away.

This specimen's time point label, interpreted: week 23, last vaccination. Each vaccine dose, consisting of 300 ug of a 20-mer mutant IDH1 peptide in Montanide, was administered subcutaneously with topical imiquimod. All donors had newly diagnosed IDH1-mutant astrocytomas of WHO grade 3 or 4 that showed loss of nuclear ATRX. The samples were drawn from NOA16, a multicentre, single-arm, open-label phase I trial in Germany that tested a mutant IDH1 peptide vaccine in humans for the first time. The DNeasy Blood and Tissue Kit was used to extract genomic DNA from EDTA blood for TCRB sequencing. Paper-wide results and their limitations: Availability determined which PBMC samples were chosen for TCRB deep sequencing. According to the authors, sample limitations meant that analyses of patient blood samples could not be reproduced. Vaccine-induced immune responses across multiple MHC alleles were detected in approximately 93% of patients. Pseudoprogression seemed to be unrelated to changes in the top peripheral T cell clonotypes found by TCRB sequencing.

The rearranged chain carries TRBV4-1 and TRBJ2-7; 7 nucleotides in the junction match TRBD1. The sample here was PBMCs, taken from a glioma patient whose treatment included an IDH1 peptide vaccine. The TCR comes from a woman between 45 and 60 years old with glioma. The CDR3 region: CASSQVSTGRFYEQYF. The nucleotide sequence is TGCGCCAGCAGCCAGGTTTCGACAGGGAGATTCTACGAGCAGTACTTC.